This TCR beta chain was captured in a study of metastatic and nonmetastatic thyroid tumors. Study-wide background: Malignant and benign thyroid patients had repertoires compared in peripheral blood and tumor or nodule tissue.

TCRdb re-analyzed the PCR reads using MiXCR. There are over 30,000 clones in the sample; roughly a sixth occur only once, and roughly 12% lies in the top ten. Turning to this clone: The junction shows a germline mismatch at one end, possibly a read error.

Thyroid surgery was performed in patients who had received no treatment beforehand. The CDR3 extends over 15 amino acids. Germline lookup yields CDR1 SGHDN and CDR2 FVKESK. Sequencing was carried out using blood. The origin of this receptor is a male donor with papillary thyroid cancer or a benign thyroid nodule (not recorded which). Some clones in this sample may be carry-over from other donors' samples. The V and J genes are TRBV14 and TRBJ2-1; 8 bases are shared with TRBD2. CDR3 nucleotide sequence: TGTGCCAGCAGCTATCCGGGGGGGTCCTACTATGAGCAGTTCTTC. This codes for CASSYPGGSYYEQFF.